This T cell receptor (beta chain) was captured by sequencing in a study of PD-L1 blockade in urothelial cancer. General study points: Below-median pretreatment blood TCR clonality predicted better survival.

Libraries were prepared by immunoSEQ multiplex PCR; TCRdb keeps only in-frame clonotypes and omits some of them. The sample has about 38,000 clones, approximately 92% seen once. On this clone itself: Its cognate antigen is unknown.

The ends lost 3 bases at V and 3 bases at J; junction bases unmatched: 8. This CDR3 is 17 amino acids long. Germline V gene data show CDR1 as MGHRA and CDR2 as YSYEKL. The origin of this receptor is a man aged 65 to 79 with urothelial cancer. The gene calls are TRBV4-1 and TRBJ2-5; 12 nucleotides align to TRBD2. The source material was PBMCs, sampled around atezolizumab (anti-PD-L1) treatment. The CDR3 loop reads CASSHSLTSGREETQYF. The CDR3 bases are TGCGCCAGCAGCCACTCCTTGACTAGCGGGAGAGAAGAGACCCAGTACTTC.